Listed here are 32 T cell receptor beta chains from one sample, sequenced in a study of CXCR3-negative and CXCR3-positive naive CD8 T cells. Antigens for these TCRs are unknown. The study made its TRB cDNA libraries by 5' RACE, adding UMI labels. TCRdb re-called the 5' RACE reads; every CDR3 protein appears as one record, without DNA. Its table records about 150,000 distinct CDR3 sequences. The study, taken as a whole, reports: CXCR3-positive naive cells carried more hydrophobic TRB CDR3s than CXCR3-negative naive cells did.

The sample comprised naive CXCR3+ CD8+ T cells from blood. Subset noted: CD45RO-CCR7+CD27+CD95- naive CD8+ T cells expressing CXCR3 (TNR3+). The receptors were gathered from a human donor in good health. Some clones in this sample may be carry-over from other donors' samples.

V and J are TRBV4-3 and TRBJ2-3; TCRdb designates TRBD2, a call that cannot be tested without DNA. This CDR3 comprises 16 residues. Germline loops: CDR1 LGHNA, CDR2 YSLEER. The CDR3 loop is CASSQDGLAGTDTQYF.

The chain uses TRBV15 and TRBJ2-2; the TCRdb D gene call, TRBD1, has no DNA to confirm it. CDR3 length: 15 residues. Germline V gene data show CDR1 as LNHNV and CDR2 as YYDKDF (reference sequence). CDR3 sequence: CATSGQGRNTGELFF. The whole variable domain, remainder taken from reference TRBV15 and TRBJ2-2, is DAMVIQNPRYQVTQFGKPVTLSCSQTLNHNVMYWYQQKSSQAPKLLFHYYDKDFNNEADTPDNFQSRRPNTSFCFLDIRSPGLGDTAMYLCATSGQGRNTGELFFGEGSRLTVL.

This chain connects TRBV7-9 to TRBJ2-3; TCRdb picks TRBD1, but there is no DNA to check that call. Looked up from germline, CDR1 is SEHNR and CDR2 is FQNEAQ (reference sequence). CDR3 size: 15 residues. The CDR3 loop is CATPAVRGRTDTQYF.

The chain uses TRBV9 and TRBJ2-2. The CDR3 length is 16 residues. The germline gives CDR1 SGDLS, CDR2 YYNGEE. The CDR3 here is CASSVDASANTGELFF.

The chain uses TRBV14 and TRBJ2-2; the D call of TRBD1 rests on TCRdb alone, since no DNA is present to check it. The CDR3 has 12 residues. Germline V gene sequence: CDR1 SGHDN, CDR2 FVKESK. The CDR3 region is CANAGPTGELFF. Full variable domain (missing parts from reference TRBV14 and TRBJ2-2): EAGVTQFPSHSVIEKGQTVTLRCDPISGHDNLYWYRRVMGKEIKFLLHFVKESKQDESGMPNNRFLAERTGGTYSTLKVQPAELEDSGVYFCANAGPTGELFFGEGSRLTVL.

The CDR3 sequence: CATRLGGALSGANVLTF. The chain joins TRBV10-3 to TRBJ2-6; TCRdb's assignment of TRBD2 cannot be checked, as there is no DNA. There are 17 residues in the CDR3. Germline V lookup: CDR1 ENHRY, CDR2 SYGVKD.

The V gene is TRBV7-2, the J gene TRBJ2-1; the TCRdb call, TRBD1, lacks DNA for checking. The germline gives CDR1 SGHTA, CDR2 FQGNSA. The CDR3 has 15 amino acids. CDR3 residues: CASSALPGGYNEQFF.

The V gene is TRBV2, the J gene TRBJ2-3; the D call from TCRdb, TRBD1, cannot be confirmed without DNA. The CDR3 runs 15 residues. Germline V gene lookup returns CDR1 SNHLY and CDR2 FYNNEI. This chain's CDR3 is CASSEGRGGTDTQYF.

The chain recombines TRBV11-2 with TRBJ2-1. The CDR3 runs to 15 residues. The germline V gene encodes CDR1 SGHAT and CDR2 FQNNGV. Here the CDR3 reads CASSLGFSSNNEQFF.

This chain uses TRBV12-3 or TRBV12-4 with TRBJ2-2. The CDR3 has 16 amino acids. CDR3: CASSFTSSGNTGELFF.

The gene calls are TRBV7-2 and TRBJ1-2; lacking DNA, the TRBD1 call made by TCRdb goes unchecked. The CDR3 is made up of 15 amino acids. Per germline, CDR1 SGHTA and CDR2 FQGNSA. This chain's CDR3 is CASSSLEGRGYGYTF.

This sequence joins TRBV4-3 and TRBJ2-7; the TRBD1 assignment by TCRdb is unverifiable without DNA. The CDR3 length is 16 residues. Germline V gives CDR1 LGHNA, CDR2 YSLEER. CDR3 loop: CASSQDRTGASYEQYF.

The CDR3 spells CASRTRLAGIEETQYF. The rearrangement uses TRBV12-3 or TRBV12-4 and TRBJ2-5; TCRdb's assignment of TRBD2 cannot be checked, as there is no DNA. This CDR3 spans 16 amino acids.

The chain employs TRBV9 and TRBJ2-1; TCRdb's D call of TRBD1 is untestable without DNA. Germline-derived CDR1 and CDR2 are SGDLS and YYNGEE. The CDR3 covers 17 residues. The CDR3 spells CASSVEGGLSSYNEQFF.

The V gene is TRBV29-1, the J gene TRBJ2-7. The length of the CDR3 is 11 residues. In germline, CDR1 is SQVTM, CDR2 ANQGSEA. This CDR3 is CSVVQTYEQYF.

J is TRBJ1-1 and V is TRBV5-1; no DNA is available, so the TRBD1 call from TCRdb remains unchecked. CDR1 SGHRS and CDR2 YFSETQ come from the germline V gene. The length of the CDR3 is 14 residues. This CDR3 reads CASRFDGAKNEAFF.

The J gene is TRBJ2-1, the V gene TRBV28; TCRdb returns TRBD2, unconfirmable since there is no DNA. The germline gives CDR1 MDHEN, CDR2 SYDVKM. The CDR3 is 14 residues long. The CDR3 reads CASSFAGGANEQFF.

The gene calls are TRBV7-8 and TRBJ2-1; the TRBD1 assignment by TCRdb is unverifiable without DNA. In germline, CDR1 is SGHVS, CDR2 FQNEAQ. This CDR3 region has 15 residues. CDR3 protein: CASSFGGTNYNEQFF.

The chain recombines TRBV20-1 with TRBJ1-1; TCRdb indicates TRBD1, and absent DNA this call remains unverified. Germline V gene sequence: CDR1 DFQATT, CDR2 SNEGSKA (reference sequence). The CDR3 runs to 13 residues. The CDR3: CSARGRVDTEAFF.

CDR3 region: CASSPGTARNEKLFF. This chain uses TRBV4-3 with TRBJ1-4; the D call from TCRdb, TRBD1, cannot be confirmed without DNA. CDR3 length: 15 residues. Germline lookup yields CDR1 LGHNA and CDR2 YSLEER.

This chain connects TRBV7-9 to TRBJ1-1. From germline, CDR1 is SEHNR and CDR2 FQNEAQ (reference sequence). The CDR3 totals 12 residues. The CDR3 reads CASTRGGTEAFF.

This chain connects TRBV9 to TRBJ2-1; lacking DNA, the TRBD2 call made by TCRdb goes unchecked. Germline V gene sequence: CDR1 SGDLS, CDR2 YYNGEE. This CDR3 contains 17 residues. CDR3 protein: CASSVGSKGGGANEQFF.

The chain employs TRBV2 and TRBJ2-2; lacking DNA, the TRBD1 call made by TCRdb goes unchecked. CDR1 SNHLY and CDR2 FYNNEI come from the germline V gene. The CDR3 loop spans 12 amino acids. Here the CDR3 reads CASQGDAGELFF.

This rearrangement joins TRBV10-3 to TRBJ2-3; TCRdb gives TRBD2 as the D gene, but with no DNA this cannot be confirmed. Germline lookup yields CDR1 ENHRY and CDR2 SYGVKD. The CDR3 covers 15 residues. CDR3 protein: CAISETSGSADTQYF.

CDR3 region: CASSLVRGMEDTQYF. V is TRBV7-9 and J is TRBJ2-3; no DNA is available, so the TRBD1 call from TCRdb remains unchecked. There are 15 residues in the CDR3. CDR1 is SEHNR and CDR2 is FQNEAQ in the germline V gene (reference sequence). The whole variable domain, remainder taken from reference TRBV7-9 and TRBJ2-3, is DTGVSQNPRHKITKRGQNVTFRCDPISEHNRLYWYRQTLGQGPEFLTYFQNEAQLEKSRLLSDRFSAERPKGSFSTLEIQRTEQGDSAMYLCASSLVRGMEDTQYFGPGTRLTVL.

The chain combines TRBV24-1 with TRBJ1-2; TCRdb's assignment of TRBD1 cannot be checked, as there is no DNA. The CDR3 has 17 amino acids. In germline, CDR1 is KGHDR, CDR2 SFDVKD. The CDR3 here is CATSDSSAWDRDYGYTF.

The chain employs TRBV5-4 and TRBJ2-1; TCRdb picks TRBD1, but there is no DNA to check that call. From germline, CDR1 is SGHNT and CDR2 YYREEE (reference sequence). The CDR3 runs 14 residues. CDR3 residues: CASSWETGGNEQFF.

The V and J genes are TRBV28 and TRBJ2-5; the TCRdb D gene call, TRBD2, has no DNA to confirm it. This CDR3 contains 14 residues. Germline lookup yields CDR1 MDHEN and CDR2 SYDVKM. CDR3 sequence: CASSLTSGKETQYF.

This chain uses TRBV5-1 with TRBJ2-1; TCRdb lists TRBD2, though no DNA is available to test this call. The CDR3 is 18 amino acids. CDR1 is SGHRS and CDR2 is YFSETQ in the germline V gene. The CDR3 loop is CASCDGLAGVVGYNEQFF.

The rearrangement joins TRBV20-1 to TRBJ1-1. The germline gives CDR1 DFQATT, CDR2 SNEGSKA (reference sequence). The CDR3 contains 15 residues. CDR3 amino acids: CSAQLVPRQNTEAFF.

The chain couples TRBV6-2 or TRBV6-3 to TRBJ1-5; the TCRdb D gene call, TRBD1, has no DNA to confirm it. The CDR3 has 15 amino acids. The germline V gene has CDR1 MNHEY and CDR2 SVGEGT. The CDR3 protein is CASTPRGRDDQPQHF.

The rearrangement joins TRBV28 to TRBJ2-4; TCRdb returns TRBD1, unconfirmable since there is no DNA. The CDR3 length is 12 residues. Per germline, CDR1 MDHEN and CDR2 SYDVKM. CDR3 amino acids: CASSLSAGGLYF. The full variable domain, with the rest looked up from reference TRBV28 and TRBJ2-4, is DVKVTQSSRYLVKRTGEKVFLECVQDMDHENMFWYRQDPGLGLRLIYFSYDVKMKEKGDIPEGYSVSREKKERFSLILESASTNQTSMYLCASSLSAGGLYFGAGTRLSVL.